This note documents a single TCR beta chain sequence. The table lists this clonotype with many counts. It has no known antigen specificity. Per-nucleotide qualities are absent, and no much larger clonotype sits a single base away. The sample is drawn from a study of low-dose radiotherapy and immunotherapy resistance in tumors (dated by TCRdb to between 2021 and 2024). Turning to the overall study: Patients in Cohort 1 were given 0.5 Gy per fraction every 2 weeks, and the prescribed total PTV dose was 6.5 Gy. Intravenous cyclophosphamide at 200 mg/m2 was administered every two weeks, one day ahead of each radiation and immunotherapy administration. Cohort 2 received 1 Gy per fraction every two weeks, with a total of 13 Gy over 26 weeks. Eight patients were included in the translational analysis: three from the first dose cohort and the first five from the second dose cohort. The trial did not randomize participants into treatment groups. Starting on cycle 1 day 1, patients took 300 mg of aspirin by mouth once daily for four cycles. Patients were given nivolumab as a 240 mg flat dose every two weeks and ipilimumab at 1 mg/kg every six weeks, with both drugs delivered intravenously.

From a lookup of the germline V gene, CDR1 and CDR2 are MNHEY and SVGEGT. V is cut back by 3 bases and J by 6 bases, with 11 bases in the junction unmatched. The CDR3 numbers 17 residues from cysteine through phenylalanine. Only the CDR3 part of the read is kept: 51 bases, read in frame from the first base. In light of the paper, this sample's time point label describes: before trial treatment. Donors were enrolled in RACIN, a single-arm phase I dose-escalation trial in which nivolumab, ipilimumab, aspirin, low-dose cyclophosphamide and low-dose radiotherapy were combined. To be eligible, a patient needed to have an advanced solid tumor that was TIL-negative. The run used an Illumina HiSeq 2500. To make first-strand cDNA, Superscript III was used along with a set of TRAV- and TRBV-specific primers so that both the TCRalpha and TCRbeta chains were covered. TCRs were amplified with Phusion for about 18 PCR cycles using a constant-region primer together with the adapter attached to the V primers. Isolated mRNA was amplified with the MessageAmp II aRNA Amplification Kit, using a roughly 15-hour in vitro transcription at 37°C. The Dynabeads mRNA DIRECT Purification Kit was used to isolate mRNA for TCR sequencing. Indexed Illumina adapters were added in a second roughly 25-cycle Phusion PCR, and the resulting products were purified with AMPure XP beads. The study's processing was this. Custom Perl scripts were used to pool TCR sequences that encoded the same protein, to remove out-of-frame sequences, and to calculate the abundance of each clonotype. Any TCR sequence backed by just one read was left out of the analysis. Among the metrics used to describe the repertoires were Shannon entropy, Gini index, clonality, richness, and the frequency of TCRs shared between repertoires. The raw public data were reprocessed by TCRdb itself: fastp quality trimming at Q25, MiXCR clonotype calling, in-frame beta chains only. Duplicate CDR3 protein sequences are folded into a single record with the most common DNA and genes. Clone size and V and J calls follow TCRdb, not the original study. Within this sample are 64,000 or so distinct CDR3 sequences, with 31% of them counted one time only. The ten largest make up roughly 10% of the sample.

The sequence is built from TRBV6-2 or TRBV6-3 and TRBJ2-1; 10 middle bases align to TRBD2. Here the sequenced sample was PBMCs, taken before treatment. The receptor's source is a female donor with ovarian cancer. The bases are TGTGCCAGCAGTTATTGGCCTAGCGGGAGTAACGGCAATGAGCAGTTCTTC. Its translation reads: CASSYWPSGSNGNEQFF.